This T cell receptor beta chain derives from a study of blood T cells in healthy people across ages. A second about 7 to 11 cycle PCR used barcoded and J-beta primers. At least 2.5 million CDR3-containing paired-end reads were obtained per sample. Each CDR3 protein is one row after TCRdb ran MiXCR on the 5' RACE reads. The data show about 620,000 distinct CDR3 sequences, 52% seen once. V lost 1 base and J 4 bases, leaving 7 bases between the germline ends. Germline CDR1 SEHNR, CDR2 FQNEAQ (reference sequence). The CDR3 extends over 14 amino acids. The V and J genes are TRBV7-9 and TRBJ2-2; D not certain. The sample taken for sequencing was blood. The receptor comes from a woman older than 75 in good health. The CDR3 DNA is TGTGCCAGCAGCTTAGAAACAGTCACCGGGGAGCTGTTTTTT. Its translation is CASSLETVTGELFF.